This T cell receptor (beta chain) originates from a study of T cells in tuberculosis. Study context: A South African cohort included IGRA-negative adolescents, latently infected IGRA-positive adolescents and adults with active tuberculosis. General study points: Shorter CDR3-alpha in active tuberculosis partly drove smaller distances. GMM-specific TCRs were nearer to active tuberculosis alpha repertoires, suggesting expansion.

V was clipped by 0 bases and J by 5 bases; unmatched bases: 5. Germline loops: CDR1 SGHAT, CDR2 FQNNGV. The CDR3 extends over 15 amino acids. Of note for this clone: The antigen remains undetermined.

The method was immunoSEQ multiplex PCR; TCRdb's version includes in-frame clones alone and lacks a portion of them. Of 26,000 or so clones listed, roughly 89% were seen once; the top ten hold approximately 5.9%. The specimen was PBMCs. The sequence derives from a donor aged 10 to 29 with latent tuberculosis or without tuberculosis infection. The chain has TRBV11-2 and TRBJ1-2; 8 bases line up with TRBD1. The CDR3 sequence: CASSLEGTGRYGYTF. Written as DNA, the CDR3 is TGTGCCAGCAGCTTAGAAGGGACAGGCCGGTATGGCTACACCTTC.